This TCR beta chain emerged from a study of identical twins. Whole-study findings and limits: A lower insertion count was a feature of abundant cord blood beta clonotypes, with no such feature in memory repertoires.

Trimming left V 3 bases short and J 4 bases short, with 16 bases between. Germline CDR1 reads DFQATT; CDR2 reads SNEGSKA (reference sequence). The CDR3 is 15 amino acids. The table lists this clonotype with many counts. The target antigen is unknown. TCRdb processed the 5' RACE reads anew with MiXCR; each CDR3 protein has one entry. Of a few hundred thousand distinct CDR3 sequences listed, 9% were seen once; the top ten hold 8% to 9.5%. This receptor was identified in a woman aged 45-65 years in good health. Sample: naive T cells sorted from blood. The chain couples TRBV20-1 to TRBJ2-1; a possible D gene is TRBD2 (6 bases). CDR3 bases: TGCAGTGCTAGTACCTTTCAGCGGGCTTACAATGAGCAGTTCTTC. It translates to CSASTFQRAYNEQFF.